This entry is about one T cell receptor (beta chain). Each CDR3 protein is one row after TCRdb ran MiXCR on the RT-PCR reads. The data contain roughly 250,000 distinct CDR3 sequences, roughly an eighth of them singletons. The entry originates in a study of patients and donors after allogeneic stem cell transplantation. Germline V gene lookup returns CDR1 SGHDN and CDR2 FVKESK. The CDR3 totals 13 residues. Losses at the gene ends were 6 bases for V and 5 bases for J; bases not matched to a gene: 4. The material sequenced was blood, either unsorted or a sorted T cell fraction (not recorded which). The chain carries TRBV14 and TRBJ2-5, with 9 bases fitting TRBD2. This receptor was taken from a human donor who was either an allogeneic HSCT recipient or a stem cell or donor lymphocyte infusion donor (not recorded which). It is not recorded whose cells these are; they may come from a transplant donor. The CDR3 protein is CASRLSGSETQYF. For the CDR3, the DNA is TGTGCCAGCAGGCTTAGCGGGAGTGAGACCCAGTACTTC.